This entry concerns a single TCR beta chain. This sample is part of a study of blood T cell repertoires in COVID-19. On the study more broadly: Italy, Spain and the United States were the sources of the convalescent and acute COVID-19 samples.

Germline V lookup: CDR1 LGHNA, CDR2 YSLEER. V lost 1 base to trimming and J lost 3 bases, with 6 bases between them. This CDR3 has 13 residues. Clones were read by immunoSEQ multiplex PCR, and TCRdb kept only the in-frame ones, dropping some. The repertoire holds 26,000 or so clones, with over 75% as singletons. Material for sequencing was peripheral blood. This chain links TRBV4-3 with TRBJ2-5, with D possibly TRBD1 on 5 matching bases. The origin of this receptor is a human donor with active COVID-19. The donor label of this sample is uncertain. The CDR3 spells CASSQVREETQYF. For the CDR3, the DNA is TGCGCCAGCAGCCAAGTCAGGGAAGAGACCCAGTACTTC.